The T cell receptor beta chain under discussion was sequenced for a study of T-cell reconstitution after alpha-beta-depleted transplantation in children. Unique molecular identifiers were incorporated into the prepared TCRbeta library. Via MiXCR, TCRdb re-called the PCR reads, giving one row per CDR3 protein. The sample has some 500,000 distinct CDR3 sequences; 32% are singletons. The CDR3 has 16 amino acids. From germline, CDR1 is MDHEN and CDR2 SYDVKM. Trimming took 2 bases from V and 7 from J, leaving 20 bases between them. Source: PBMCs from the stem cell graft donor, taken from the stem cell graft. The sequence was obtained from a human donor who donated a stem cell graft to a child with aplastic anemia. The genes are TRBV28 and TRBJ1-1; weak D call: TRBD1 (6 bases). The CDR3 DNA reads as TGTGCCAGCAGTTTAGCCACTGTGGGGGGGCAAGATGAAGCTTTCTTT. Translating gives CASSLATVGGQDEAFF.